The 26 T cell receptor beta chains reported below all come from one sample, sequenced in a study of blood T cell repertoires in COVID-19. Sequenced by immunoSEQ multiplex PCR; TCRdb stores in-frame clones only, minus some. The data show some 160,000 clones, almost 80% seen once. Sequencing was carried out using peripheral blood. These receptor sequences come from a man aged 50 or older with active or convalescent COVID-19.

This chain connects TRBV11-2 to TRBJ2-5; 13 nucleotides line up with TRBD2. The ends lost 3 bases at V and 1 base at J; junction bases unmatched: 2. The CDR3 has 16 amino acids. CDR1 is SGHAT and CDR2 is FQNNGV in the germline V gene. Here the CDR3 reads CASSFGTSGTQETQYF. CDR3 coding DNA: TGTGCCAGCAGCTTCGGGACTAGCGGGACCCAAGAGACCCAGTACTTC.

The chain links TRBV5-4 to TRBJ2-1, with 9 bases lining up with TRBD2. Germline CDR1 reads SGHNT; CDR2 reads YYREEE (reference sequence). V shed 0 bases and J 6 bases; nucleotides not matched to a gene: 7. CDR3 size: 16 residues. CDR3 loop: CASSLEGSGSINEQFF. The CDR3 bases are TGTGCCAGCAGCTTGGAGGGTAGCGGGAGTATCAATGAGCAGTTCTTC.

V is TRBV27 and J is TRBJ1-6; 8 nucleotides align to TRBD1. This CDR3 spans 14 amino acids. The germline gives CDR1 MNHEY, CDR2 SMNVEV (reference sequence). The trim removed 4 bases at V and 6 bases at J, leaving 2 bases unmatched. The CDR3 sequence: CASSSDRGNSPLHF. The CDR3 DNA follows: TGTGCCAGCAGTTCAGACAGGGGTAATTCACCCCTCCACTTT.

The rearrangement uses TRBV12-1 and TRBJ2-3; the D call of TRBD1 is as the table states it, not checked on the DNA. TRBV12-1 is classified as a pseudogene. CDR3 length: 15 residues. The CDR3 coding sequence is TGTGCCAGCAGCCTCCGGCCAGGGGGAGTGGATACGCAGTATTTT. As protein: CASSLRPGGVDTQYF.

This rearrangement joins TRBV7-9 to TRBJ2-1; 11 nucleotides agree with TRBD2. V shed 1 base, J shed 7 bases, and the junction held 9 bases outside the gene matches. CDR1 is SEHNR and CDR2 is FQNEAQ in the germline V gene (reference sequence). This CDR3 region has 17 residues. The CDR3 DNA is TGTGCCAGCAGCTTAGATAGTTCGGTAGCGGGAGGGAATGAGCAGTTCTTC. Amino acid sequence: CASSLDSSVAGGNEQFF.

This chain uses TRBV28 with TRBJ2-7, with D tentatively TRBD2 (5 bases). V was clipped by 5 bases and J by 0 bases, with 14 bases between them. CDR1 is MDHEN and CDR2 is SYDVKM in the germline V gene. The CDR3 sequence is 15 residues long. CDR3 amino acids: CASSRGRGSSYEQYF. CDR3 in DNA: TGTGCCAGCAGTAGAGGACGGGGAAGCTCCTACGAGCAGTACTTC.

This clone was seen a single time. V gene TRBV10-3 combines with J gene TRBJ2-5; possibly TRBD2 for D (6 bases). This CDR3 is built from 15 residues. V was shortened by 2 bases and J by 0 bases, with 10 bases between the two germline ends. Germline CDR1 reads ENHRY; CDR2 reads SYGVKD. The CDR3 sequence is CAISEPGLYQETQYF. CDR3 bases: TGTGCCATCAGTGAGCCGGGACTCTACCAAGAGACCCAGTACTTC.

The chain joins TRBV7-9 to TRBJ2-1; 12 bases align to TRBD2. Per the germline V gene, CDR1 is SEHNR and CDR2 is FQNEAQ (reference sequence). The CDR3 runs 18 residues. V shed 5 bases and J 0 bases; nucleotides not matched to a gene: 8. CDR3 sequence reads: CASSNPSGRAYSYNEQFF. Written as DNA, the CDR3 is TGTGCCAGCAGCAACCCTAGCGGGAGGGCCTACTCCTACAATGAGCAGTTCTTC.

This rearrangement joins TRBV25-1 to TRBJ1-2; D call uncertain. Per germline, CDR1 MGHDK and CDR2 SYGVNS. The CDR3 contains 14 residues. V lost 1 base, J lost 8 bases, and 14 bases lay in between. CDR3 bases: TGTGCCAGCAGTGAATGGGTCCGGGAGGAAGGCTACACCTTC. Protein: CASSEWVREEGYTF.

The V gene is TRBV24-1, the J gene TRBJ2-6; a possible D gene is TRBD2 (5 bases). This CDR3 spans 18 amino acids. Trimming took 3 bases from V and 0 from J, leaving 14 bases between them. CDR1 is KGHDR, CDR2 SFDVKD, per germline. Here the CDR3 reads CATSDPRWEHSGANVLTF. The CDR3 nucleotides are TGTGCCACCAGTGATCCGAGATGGGAGCACTCTGGGGCCAACGTCCTGACTTTC.

This CDR3 reads CATSAQGLAGLLDTQYF. In DNA, the CDR3 is TGTGCCACCAGTGCCCAGGGACTAGCGGGACTCTTAGATACGCAGTATTTT. V gene TRBV24-1 combines with J gene TRBJ2-3; 13 bases agree with TRBD2. V gave up 5 bases and J gave up 5 bases; unmatched junction bases: 9. The CDR3 runs to 17 residues. Germline V lookup: CDR1 KGHDR, CDR2 SFDVKD.

The chain has TRBV5-1 and TRBJ2-1, with D perhaps TRBD2 (6 bases). Germline V gene sequence: CDR1 SGHRS, CDR2 YFSETQ. V was trimmed by 0 bases and J by 5 bases, leaving 12 bases between them. This CDR3 is 15 amino acids long. CDR3 sequence: CASSLVVAEHNEQFF. The CDR3 DNA sequence: TGCGCCAGCAGCTTGGTGGTAGCGGAACACAATGAGCAGTTCTTC.

This chain joins TRBV18 and TRBJ2-1; TRBD1 aligns across 7 bases. This CDR3 spans 15 amino acids. Germline CDR1 KGHSH, CDR2 LQKENI. The trim removed 2 bases at V and 7 bases at J, leaving 8 bases unmatched. CDR3 sequence reads: CASSPNPGQRNEQFF. CDR3 nucleotide sequence: TGTGCCAGCTCACCAAATCCGGGACAGCGGAATGAGCAGTTCTTC.

The DNA for the CDR3 is TGTGCCAGCAGCCCACTAGGCCCCGGGGAGACCCAGTACTTC. Amino acids: CASSPLGPGETQYF. The chain carries TRBV28 and TRBJ2-5; weak D call: TRBD2 (5 bases). The V end lost 6 bases, the J end lost 5 bases, and 16 bases lay between the germline ends. The germline V gene has CDR1 MDHEN and CDR2 SYDVKM. This CDR3 is built from 14 residues.

This clone was seen a handful of times. V is TRBV29-1 and J is TRBJ2-1, with a weak D call TRBD2 (6 bases). Trimming stripped 3 bases from V and 9 bases from J, with 18 bases between. The CDR3 extends over 14 amino acids. Germline V gene data show CDR1 as SQVTM and CDR2 as ANQGSEA. DNA of the CDR3: TGCAGCGTTGAGGGGAGAGCGGGTCTGGGTGAGCAGTTCTTC. Its translation is CSVEGRAGLGEQFF.

This chain joins TRBV19 and TRBJ2-1; D unresolved. Per the germline V gene, CDR1 is LNHDA and CDR2 is SQIVND (reference sequence). V gave up 6 bases and J gave up 9 bases, with 21 bases separating them. This CDR3 is 15 amino acids long. The CDR3 loop is CASRTSSGYIGEQFF. The CDR3 nucleotides read TGTGCCAGTAGGACAAGCAGTGGGTACATCGGTGAGCAGTTCTTC.

This clone was recorded a few times. The genes are TRBV4-1 and TRBJ2-5; TRBD2 agrees at 13 bases. This CDR3 spans 17 amino acids. Germline values: CDR1 MGHRA, CDR2 YSYEKL. V shed 3 bases and J 5 bases; nucleotides not matched to a gene: 9. The CDR3 is CASSQGALAGGPETQYF. As DNA, the CDR3 is TGCGCCAGCAGCCAGGGGGCACTAGCGGGAGGGCCCGAGACCCAGTACTTC.

The CDR3 region has the DNA TGTGCCAGCAGTGAGGGGGGGTGGGACGAAAAACTGTTTTTT. Protein sequence: CASSEGGWDEKLFF. The J gene is TRBJ1-4, the V gene TRBV6-1, with a weak D call TRBD1 (5 bases). The germline V gene encodes CDR1 MNHNS and CDR2 SASEGT. The CDR3 extends over 14 amino acids. Trimming pared 3 bases from V and 8 bases from J, leaving 13 bases between.

The CDR3 DNA reads as TGTGCCAGCAGCCAAGGGTGGCCTCAGGATCGCCGGGAGCAGTACTTC. Protein: CASSQGWPQDRREQYF. This chain uses TRBV3-1 (or the pseudogene TRBV3-2) with TRBJ2-7; D is undetermined. The germline V gene has CDR1 LGHDT and CDR2 YNNKEL (reference sequence). Trimming left V 1 base short and J 7 bases short, with 20 bases between. The CDR3 loop spans 16 amino acids.

The rearrangement uses TRBV7-9 and TRBJ2-1; 9 bases map to TRBD2. Germline CDR1 is SEHNR and CDR2 is FQNEAQ (reference sequence). After removal of 1 base from V and 4 bases from J, the junction contained 2 bases not matched to a gene. This CDR3 has 15 residues. CDR3 protein: CASSLETSGYNEQFF. The CDR3 nucleotides are TGTGCCAGCAGCTTAGAGACTAGCGGATACAATGAGCAGTTCTTC.

This clone was detected ten times or more. The chain uses TRBV6-5 and TRBJ1-3; D gene unclear. This CDR3 comprises 15 residues. The germline gives CDR1 MNHEY, CDR2 SVGAGI. V was pared by 0 bases and J by 0 bases, with 6 bases between. The DNA of the CDR3 is TGTGCCAGCAGTTACTCAGACAACTCTGGAAACACCATATATTTT. Translated: CASSYSDNSGNTIYF.

V is TRBV2 and J is TRBJ1-4; tentatively, D is TRBD1 (6 bases). Germline V gene sequence: CDR1 SNHLY, CDR2 FYNNEI. The ends were cut back, 4 bases at V and 5 bases at J, with 14 bases in the middle. The CDR3 extends over 15 amino acids. CDR3 nucleotide sequence: TGTGCCAGCAGTGTACAGGGAATGGAGAATGAAAAACTGTTTTTT. Protein product: CASSVQGMENEKLFF.

The chain is built from TRBV6-1 and TRBJ1-1; D is unclear. CDR1 is MNHNS and CDR2 is SASEGT in the germline V gene. CDR3 length: 16 amino acids. Trimming left V 0 bases short and J 5 bases short, with 16 bases between. DNA of the CDR3: TGTGCCAGCAGTGAAGCGCGGAGGGTGGCGAGGACTGAAGCTTTCTTT. This codes for CASSEARRVARTEAFF.

This clone was counted once. V usage is TRBV27 and J usage is TRBJ2-3; D is perhaps TRBD2 (7 bases). V lost 3 bases to trimming and J lost 5 bases, with 27 bases between them. Germline V CDR1 and CDR2: MNHEY, SMNVEV (reference sequence). The CDR3 loop spans 19 amino acids. This chain's CDR3 is CASSFSHSRRRGGIDTQYF. Written as DNA, the CDR3 is TGTGCCAGCAGTTTTTCCCATTCCCGACGTAGGGGGGGGATAGATACGCAGTATTTT.

The V call is TRBV4-2, the J call TRBJ2-7; unclear D gene. Trimming shortened V by 0 bases and J by 1 base, and 13 bases separated the two germline ends. The CDR3 sequence is 16 residues long. CDR1 and CDR2 from the germline V gene are LGHNA and YNFKEQ. The CDR3 here is CASSQELATESYEQYF. The CDR3 DNA reads as TGTGCCAGCAGCCAAGAGTTGGCGACTGAATCCTACGAGCAGTACTTC.

CDR3 sequence (DNA): TGTGCCAGCAGTGAAGGGACCGAATCGGGGGAGACCCAGTACTTC. This encodes CASSEGTESGETQYF. This sequence joins TRBV6-1 and TRBJ2-5, with D perhaps TRBD2 (5 bases). The CDR3 has 15 amino acids. In germline, CDR1 is MNHNS, CDR2 SASEGT. The ends were cut back, 1 base at V and 5 bases at J, with 14 bases in the middle.